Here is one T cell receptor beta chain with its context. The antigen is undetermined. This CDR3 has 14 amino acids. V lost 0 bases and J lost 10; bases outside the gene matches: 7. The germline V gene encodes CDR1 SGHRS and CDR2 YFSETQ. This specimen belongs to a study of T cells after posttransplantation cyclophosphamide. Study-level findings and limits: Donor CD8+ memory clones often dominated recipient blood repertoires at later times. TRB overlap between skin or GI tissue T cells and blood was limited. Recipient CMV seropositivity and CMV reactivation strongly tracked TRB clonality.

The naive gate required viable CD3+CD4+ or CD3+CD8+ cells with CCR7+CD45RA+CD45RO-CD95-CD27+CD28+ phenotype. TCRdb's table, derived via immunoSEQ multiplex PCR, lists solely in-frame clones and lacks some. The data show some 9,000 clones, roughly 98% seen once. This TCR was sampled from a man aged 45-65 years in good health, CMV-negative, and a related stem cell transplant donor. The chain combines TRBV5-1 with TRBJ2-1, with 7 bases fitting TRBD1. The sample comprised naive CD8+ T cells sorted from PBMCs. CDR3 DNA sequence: TGCGCCAGCAGCTTGGGGGACAGCACCGTAGAGCAGTTCTTC. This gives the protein CASSLGDSTVEQFF.